The clone carrying this T cell receptor beta chain was observed a handful of times. Measured with immunoSEQ multiplex PCR; TCRdb has only the in-frame clones, and not every one. The sample holds 150,000 to 200,000 clones, 70% to 80% seen once. The data were obtained in a study of blood T cell repertoires in COVID-19. Study at large: Sources were T cells, B-cell-depleted T cells, or PBMCs; the material itself was cDNA or gDNA.

The ends were cut back, 6 bases at V and 0 bases at J, with 14 bases in the middle. This CDR3 is 14 amino acids long. CDR1 and CDR2 (germline): SQVTM, ANQGSEA. The J gene is TRBJ1-2, the V gene TRBV29-1; D is perhaps TRBD1 (5 bases). Sequencing was performed on peripheral blood. The sequence was collected from an older woman with COVID-19, enrolled during active disease. CDR3 DNA sequence: TGCAGCGTCGCCATGTCGGGGGCTAACTATGGCTACACCTTC. Translated: CSVAMSGANYGYTF. The full variable domain, with the rest looked up from reference TRBV29-1 and TRBJ1-2, is SAVISQKPSRDICQRGTSLTIQCQVDSQVTMMFWYRQQPGQSLTLIATANQGSEATYESGFVIDKFPISRPNLTFSTLTVSNMSPEDSSIYLCSVAMSGANYGYTFGSGTRLTVV.